Listed here are 16 T cell receptor beta chains from one sample, sequenced in a study of cytomegalovirus exposure and HLA in healthy donors. The PCR ran on 60 Vbeta and 13 Jbeta primers. The table came from immunoSEQ multiplex PCR; TCRdb's copy has only in-frame clones and leaves some out. The table includes some 130,000 clones, approximately 81% detected once. The sequencing sample was made of PBMCs. These receptors came from a man aged 18 to 30 in good health and CMV-seronegative.

This clone occurred a few times. V usage is TRBV5-1 and J usage is TRBJ2-1; 7 bases agree with TRBD2. The trim removed 4 bases at V and 5 bases at J, leaving 12 bases unmatched. The CDR3 length is 16 residues. Per germline, CDR1 SGHRS and CDR2 YFSETQ. The CDR3 region has the DNA TGCGCCAGCAGCCCTCGACCCCAGCGGGGAGACAATGAGCAGTTCTTC. Translated, it gives CASSPRPQRGDNEQFF.

The chain employs TRBV6-5 and TRBJ1-4, with TRBD1 identical over 10 bases. The V gene end was trimmed by 5 bases and the J gene end by 4 bases; junction bases not matched to a gene: 4. Germline V gene lookup returns CDR1 MNHEY and CDR2 SVGAGI. This CDR3 has 15 residues. Written as DNA, the CDR3 is TGTGCCAGCAGTGTGACAGGGGGCCGTAATGAAAAACTGTTTTTT. It codes for CASSVTGGRNEKLFF.

This clone was counted a few times. V is TRBV6-6 and J is TRBJ2-4, with D perhaps TRBD2 (6 bases). The CDR3 is made up of 16 amino acids. The germline CDR1 and CDR2 sequences are MNHNY and SVGAGI (reference sequence). V was cut by 8 bases and J by 9 bases, with 26 bases left in between. This chain's CDR3 is CASLRIINQLAGIQYF. The DNA of the CDR3 is TGTGCCAGCCTCCGCATCATAAACCAACTAGCAGGCATTCAGTACTTC.

The chain couples TRBV9 to TRBJ2-1; TRBD2 matches 7 bases. The V gene end was trimmed by 1 base and the J gene end by 2 bases; junction bases not matched to a gene: 6. CDR1 is SGDLS, CDR2 YYNGEE, per germline. This CDR3 has 16 amino acids. The CDR3 DNA is TGTGCCAGCAGCGTACTAGCGGAGGGACCCTACAATGAGCAGTTCTTC. It is translated as CASSVLAEGPYNEQFF.

This clone was counted a few times. The CDR3 sequence is CASTPWTDTEAFF. The CDR3 nucleotides are TGTGCCAGCACCCCCTGGACAGACACTGAAGCTTTCTTT. The V gene is TRBV28, the J gene TRBJ1-1, with D possibly matching TRBD1 (6 bases). The CDR3 has 13 residues. CDR1 MDHEN and CDR2 SYDVKM come from the germline V gene. Trimming left V 7 bases short and J 3 bases short, with 12 bases between.

The J gene is TRBJ1-2, the V gene TRBV6-5; D gene uncertain. Trimming shortened V by 6 bases and J by 4 bases, and 9 bases separated the two germline ends. The CDR3 contains 12 residues. Germline CDR1 MNHEY, CDR2 SVGAGI. CDR3 residues: CASSEDGYGYTF. The CDR3 coding sequence is TGTGCCAGCAGCGAGGATGGCTATGGCTACACCTTC.

The chain carries TRBV29-1 and TRBJ2-2; TRBD2 matches at 8 bases. CDR3 length equals 14 residues. Germline V gene sequence: CDR1 SQVTM, CDR2 ANQGSEA. Germline trimming cut 7 bases from V and 4 bases from J; bases unmatched to any gene: 8. In DNA, the CDR3 is TGCAGCGGCCGGGGGGGTGTCGGCACCGGGGAGCTGTTTTTT. As protein: CSGRGGVGTGELFF.

The V call is TRBV28, the J call TRBJ1-1; no clear D gene. CDR3 length: 11 amino acids. CDR1 is MDHEN and CDR2 is SYDVKM in the germline V gene. V shed 9 bases and J shed 4 bases, with 9 bases lying between them. CDR3 DNA sequence: TGTGCCAGTTCGGGAGGCACTGAAGCTTTCTTT. Its translation: CASSGGTEAFF.

This chain joins TRBV30 and TRBJ2-3; D gene ambiguous. CDR3 length: 13 amino acids. From germline, CDR1 is GTSNPN and CDR2 SVGIG (reference sequence). Trimming cost V 0 bases and J 4 bases, with 8 bases left between them. CDR3 sequence: CAWSVRRADTQYF. For the CDR3, the DNA is TGTGCCTGGAGTGTTAGGAGAGCAGATACGCAGTATTTT.

This sequence joins TRBV5-4 and TRBJ1-2; D remains ambiguous. From germline, CDR1 is SGHNT and CDR2 YYREEE (reference sequence). Trimming removed 5 bases from V and 5 bases from J, with 22 bases in between. The CDR3 runs to 16 residues. CDR3 in DNA: TGTGCCAGCAGTACGGTTAGAGACCGGCTAGTTTATGGCTACACCTTC. Its translation: CASSTVRDRLVYGYTF.

The chain joins TRBV7-9 to TRBJ2-3; TRBD1 aligns across 8 bases. The J segment lost 3 bases and the V segment lost 6 bases, leaving 2 bases of the junction unmatched. Germline loops: CDR1 SEHNR, CDR2 FQNEAQ (reference sequence). This CDR3 comprises 13 residues. CDR3 sequence reads: CASRRTGTDTQYF. The CDR3 coding sequence is TGTGCCAGCAGACGGACAGGGACAGATACGCAGTATTTT.

The J gene is TRBJ1-1, the V gene TRBV27; maybe TRBD1 (5 bases). The CDR3 loop spans 15 amino acids. Looked up from germline, CDR1 is MNHEY and CDR2 is SMNVEV (reference sequence). V was cut by 5 bases and J by 1 base, with 14 bases left in between. CDR3 loop: CASSLTTDANTEAFF. CDR3 nucleotide sequence: TGTGCCAGCAGTCTCACGACAGACGCGAACACTGAAGCTTTCTTT.

The chain is built from TRBV19 and TRBJ2-7, with D perhaps matching TRBD1 (6 bases). Germline V gene lookup returns CDR1 LNHDA and CDR2 SQIVND (reference sequence). The CDR3 covers 13 residues. Trimming took off 5 bases at V and 4 bases at J, with 12 bases between the two ends. The CDR3 bases are TGTGCCAGTAGTCCAGCTACAGGGTACGAGCAGTACTTC. Translation gives CASSPATGYEQYF.

This clone appeared once. The chain couples TRBV18 to TRBJ2-7; D is perhaps TRBD1 (5 bases). The V and J ends lost 4 bases and 4 bases respectively, with 8 bases between them. The CDR3 consists of 12 residues. Per the germline V gene, CDR1 is KGHSH and CDR2 is LQKENI. DNA for the CDR3: TGTGCCAGCTCACGACAGATGTACGAGCAGTACTTC. Translation: CASSRQMYEQYF. The full variable domain, completed using reference TRBV18 and TRBJ2-7, is NAGVMQNPRHLVRRRGQEARLRCSPMKGHSHVYWYRQLPEEGLKFMVYLQKENIIDESGMPKERFSAEFPKEGPSILRIQQVVRGDSAAYFCASSRQMYEQYFGPGTRLTVT.

This clone came up once. This chain links TRBV27 with TRBJ2-7; 9 bases are a match to TRBD1. The CDR3 is made up of 16 amino acids. The V and J ends lost 6 bases and 2 bases, in that order; junction bases with no gene match: 11. Germline assignment: CDR1 MNHEY and CDR2 SMNVEV (reference sequence). The CDR3 coding sequence is TGTGCCAGCAGCCCCGGGATTGGGACAGGGACCTACGAGCAGTACTTC. This translates into CASSPGIGTGTYEQYF.

The chain couples TRBV30 to TRBJ2-7, with D unclear. V lost 2 bases and J 3 bases, leaving 8 bases between the germline ends. The germline V gene encodes CDR1 GTSNPN and CDR2 SVGIG (reference sequence). The CDR3 is 12 amino acids. CDR3 protein: CAWSLVYYEQYF. The CDR3 DNA follows: TGTGCCTGGAGTCTTGTTTACTACGAGCAGTACTTC.